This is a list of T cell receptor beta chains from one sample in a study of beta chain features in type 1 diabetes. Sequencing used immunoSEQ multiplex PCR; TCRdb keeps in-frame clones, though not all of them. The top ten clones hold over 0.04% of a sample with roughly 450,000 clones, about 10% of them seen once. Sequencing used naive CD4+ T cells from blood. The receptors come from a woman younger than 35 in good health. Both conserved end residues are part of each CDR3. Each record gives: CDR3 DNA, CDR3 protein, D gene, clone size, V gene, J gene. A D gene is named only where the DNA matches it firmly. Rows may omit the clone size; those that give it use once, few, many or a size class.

CDR3nt: TGTGCCAGCAGCTTAAAGCGGGACAATACGCAGTATTTT
CDR3aa: CASSLKRDNTQYF
d_gene: -
abundance: few
v_gene: TRBV7-2
j_gene: TRBJ2-3

CDR3nt: TGTGCCAGCTCCCCGGGGACTACGGAGCAGTTCTTC
CDR3aa: CASSPGTTEQFF
d_gene: TRBD2
abundance: -
v_gene: TRBV18
j_gene: TRBJ2-1

CDR3nt: TGTGCCAGCAGCTTAGAGTACAGCTCCTACGAGCAGTACTTC
CDR3aa: CASSLEYSSYEQYF
d_gene: -
abundance: many
v_gene: TRBV7-2
j_gene: TRBJ2-7

CDR3nt: TGTGCCAGCAGCGTACAGGGAACGAACACTGAAGCTTTCTTT
CDR3aa: CASSVQGTNTEAFF
d_gene: -
abundance: -
v_gene: TRBV9
j_gene: TRBJ1-1

CDR3nt: TGTGCCAGCTCACCGCGACAAGCCACCGGGGAGCTGTTTTTT
CDR3aa: CASSPRQATGELFF
d_gene: -
abundance: -
v_gene: TRBV18
j_gene: TRBJ2-2

CDR3nt: TGTGCCTGGGGAAATCCTACCGCCCGGTACTTC
CDR3aa: CAWGNPTARYF
d_gene: -
abundance: many
v_gene: TRBV30
j_gene: TRBJ2-7

CDR3nt: TGTGCCAGCAGCTTACAGGTTGGGTCCCGTAGCGGCTACAATGAGCAGTTCTTC
CDR3aa: CASSLQVGSRSGYNEQFF
d_gene: -
abundance: -
v_gene: TRBV7-2
j_gene: TRBJ2-1

CDR3nt: TGTGCCAGTAGTATAGGGGGGCTCATACAAGAGACCCAGTACTTC
CDR3aa: CASSIGGLIQETQYF
d_gene: -
abundance: few
v_gene: TRBV19
j_gene: TRBJ2-5

CDR3nt: TGTGCCAGCAGTGAAGAGGAGCTAGAGACCCAGTACTTC
CDR3aa: CASSEEELETQYF
d_gene: -
abundance: few
v_gene: TRBV2
j_gene: TRBJ2-5

CDR3nt: TGTGCCAGCAGCTTCCAGGGATTAGCCAAAAACATTCAGTACTTC
CDR3aa: CASSFQGLAKNIQYF
d_gene: -
abundance: -
v_gene: TRBV7-2
j_gene: TRBJ2-4

CDR3nt: TGTGCCAGCAGTTACCCTCAGGGGTCAAGGAGTAATGGCTACACCTTC
CDR3aa: CASSYPQGSRSNGYTF
d_gene: -
abundance: -
v_gene: TRBV6-5
j_gene: TRBJ1-2

CDR3nt: TGTGCCAGCAGCCAAGGGATATATGGCTACACCTTC
CDR3aa: CASSQGIYGYTF
d_gene: -
abundance: -
v_gene: TRBV14
j_gene: TRBJ1-2

CDR3nt: TGTGCCAGCTCACTGCGGGGGTTCCCTGAAGCTTTCTTT
CDR3aa: CASSLRGFPEAFF
d_gene: -
abundance: few
v_gene: TRBV18
j_gene: TRBJ1-1